A selection of T cell receptor beta chains follows, all from one sample in a study of OX40 agonist ivuxolimab in advanced cancers. Using immunoSEQ multiplex PCR, the repertoire was profiled, and TCRdb retains in-frame clones only, with some absent. The table records fewer than 15,000 clones, about 86% of them present only once. The sequencing here drew on CD4+ or CD8+ T cells sorted from blood, taken in a trial of the OX40 agonist ivuxolimab. These receptors originate from an adult with an advanced solid tumor such as melanoma, head and neck, liver or kidney cancer. Each CDR3 is given with its conserved first and last residue. D genes are given only for firm matches. Size is omitted from some rows. Given values are once, few, many or a class for expanded clones.

>NA|TRBJ1-5|TRBD1|TRBV4-3|16
CASSQDRAGGGQPQHF
TGCGCCAGCAGCCAAGATCGTGCAGGGGGAGGCCAGCCCCAGCATTTT
>NA|TRBJ1-2|NA|TRBV27|14
CASTSSVRNYGYTF
TGTGCCAGCACCTCCTCCGTTAGAAACTATGGCTACACCTTC
>few|TRBJ2-1|NA|TRBV14|12
CASSQGYNEQFF
TGTGCCAGCAGTCAGGGGTACAATGAGCAGTTCTTC
>NA|TRBJ2-1|TRBD2|TRBV10-1|18
CASSWTSGSTPPGNEQFF
TGCGCCAGCAGTTGGACTAGCGGGAGTACACCCCCTGGGAATGAGCAGTTCTTC
>NA|TRBJ2-2|TRBD2|TRBV4-3|17
CASSQADGGRNTGELFF
TGCGCCAGCAGCCAAGCTGATGGCGGGAGAAACACCGGGGAGCTGTTTTTT
>NA|TRBJ1-1|NA|TRBV7-8|16
CASSSYRDTSNTEAFF
TGTGCCAGCAGCTCTTACCGGGACACCTCCAACACTGAAGCTTTCTTT
>NA|TRBJ2-7|TRBD2|TRBV9|14
CASSVATSGYEQYF
TGTGCCAGCAGCGTAGCCACTAGCGGGTACGAGCAGTACTTC
>NA|TRBJ2-7|TRBD2|TRBV29-1|14
CSVARTSDPYEQYF
TGCAGCGTCGCCCGGACTAGCGACCCCTACGAGCAGTACTTC
>NA|TRBJ2-2|NA|TRBV27|15
CASSLGVSYPGELFF
TGTGCCAGCAGTTTAGGAGTTAGTTATCCCGGGGAGCTGTTTTTT
>NA|TRBJ2-7|NA|TRBV7-9|14
CASSFPGQDYEQYF
TGTGCCAGCAGCTTCCCGGGACAAGACTACGAGCAGTACTTC
>NA|TRBJ1-2|NA|TRBV7-9|11
CASSLSWQASF
TGTGCCAGCAGCTTGAGTTGGCAGGCTTCCTTC
>NA|TRBJ2-7|NA|TRBV4-1|12
CASSQGSYEQYF
TGCGCCAGCAGCCAAGGGAGCTACGAGCAGTACTTC
>NA|TRBJ2-7|TRBD1|TRBV6-4|18
CASSENRDRGTSPYEQYF
TGTGCCAGCAGTGAGAACCGGGACAGGGGGACTAGCCCCTACGAGCAGTACTTC
>NA|TRBJ2-2|NA|TRBV4-3|18
CASRPLGTGRSNTGELFF
TGCGCCAGCAGGCCCCTGGGAACGGGACGGTCGAACACCGGGGAGCTGTTTTTT
>NA|TRBJ2-7|TRBD2|TRBV4-1|16
CASSQGTSGRIPEQYF
TGTGCCAGCAGCCAAGGGACTAGCGGGAGGATCCCCGAGCAGTACTTC
>NA|TRBJ1-1|NA|TRBV28|16
CASSSPSQGLNTEAFF
TGTGCCAGCAGTTCCCCTTCTCAGGGGCTGAACACTGAAGCTTTCTTT
>once|TRBJ1-2|NA|TRBV7-2|15
CASSPTPGGNYGYTF
TGTGCCAGCAGCCCTACCCCTGGGGGGAACTATGGCTACACCTTC
>NA|TRBJ2-7|NA|TRBV21-1|17
CASSKGGIRRDSYEQYF
TGTGCCAGCAGCAAAGGTGGGATTAGGCGGGACAGCTACGAGCAGTACTTC
>NA|TRBJ2-7|NA|TRBV10-3|13
CAIKGLEEGEQYF
TGTGCCATCAAAGGTTTGGAAGAGGGCGAGCAGTACTTC
>NA|TRBJ2-7|NA|TRBV5-1|13
CASSFGRQYEQYF
TGCGCCAGCAGCTTCGGCAGGCAGTACGAGCAGTACTTC
>NA|TRBJ1-2|NA|TRBV6-5|12
CASSYGDEGYTF
TGTGCCAGCAGTTACGGGGACGAAGGCTACACCTTC
>once|TRBJ2-2|NA|TRBV19|15
CASSIWQGASGELFF
TGTGCCAGTAGTATTTGGCAGGGAGCATCCGGGGAGCTGTTTTTT
>once|TRBJ2-6|NA|TRBV4-3|17
CASSPDGASSGANVLTF
TGCGCCAGCTCCCCGGACGGGGCGAGCTCTGGGGCCAACGTCCTGACTTTC
>NA|TRBJ1-2|NA|TRBV15|14
CATSPGRVDYGYTF
TGTGCCACCAGCCCCGGGCGGGTCGACTATGGCTACACCTTC
>NA|TRBJ2-7|NA|TRBV5-1|13
CASSETPSSEQYF
TGCGCCAGCAGCGAGACACCCTCCAGCGAGCAGTACTTC
>NA|TRBJ2-3|TRBD2|TRBV9|16
CASSVVVSGSTDTQYF
TGTGCCAGCAGCGTAGTGGTTAGCGGGAGTACAGATACGCAGTATTTT
>once|TRBJ2-3|TRBD1|TRBV5-6|15
CASRYTGGSTDTQYF
TGTGCCAGCAGGTATACAGGGGGTAGCACAGATACGCAGTATTTT
>NA|TRBJ2-1|TRBD2|TRBV7-3|15
CASSPGTSGRGEQFF
TGTGCCAGCAGCCCCGGGACTAGCGGGAGAGGAGAGCAGTTCTTC
>once|TRBJ2-1|NA|TRBV6-1|11
CASSAGTAQFF
TGTGCCAGCAGTGCCGGGACCGCGCAGTTCTTC
>few|TRBJ1-1|NA|TRBV11-2|11
CASSFGVSAFF
TGTGCCAGCAGCTTCGGTGTATCAGCTTTCTTT
>NA|TRBJ2-1|TRBD2|TRBV19|14
CASSLGTSGNEQFF
TGTGCCAGTAGTCTCGGGACTAGCGGCAATGAGCAGTTCTTC
>NA|TRBJ2-5|NA|TRBV27|11
CASGLGETQYF
TGTGCCAGCGGCCTAGGGGAGACCCAGTACTTC
>NA|TRBJ1-4|NA|TRBV21-1|15
CASSRGRRPNEKLFF
TGTGCCAGCAGCAGAGGACGGAGGCCTAATGAAAAACTGTTTTTT
>NA|TRBJ2-3|TRBD2|TRBV27|14
CASKVAGGTDTQYF
TGTGCCAGCAAGGTAGCGGGAGGCACAGATACGCAGTATTTT
>NA|TRBJ2-7|NA|TRBV21-1|15
CASSKGGGESYEQYF
TGTGCCAGCAGCAAAGGAGGGGGGGAATCCTACGAGCAGTACTTC
>NA|TRBJ1-4|NA|TRBV9|15
CASSVNSATNEKLFF
TGTGCCAGCAGCGTTAATTCGGCAACTAATGAAAAACTGTTTTTT
>NA|TRBJ2-7|NA|TRBV19|14
CASSIGGSTYEQYF
TGTGCCAGTAGTATCGGTGGCAGCACCTACGAGCAGTACTTC
>NA|TRBJ2-7|NA|TRBV21-1|14
CASSSRRTSNEQYF
TGTGCCAGCAGCTCCCGCCGGACAAGCAACGAGCAGTACTTC
>once|TRBJ2-2|TRBD2|TRBV10-3|17
CAISELPGLAGPGELFF
TGTGCCATCAGTGAATTACCGGGACTAGCGGGACCCGGGGAGCTGTTTTTT
>NA|TRBJ2-5|TRBD2|TRBV7-2|14
CASSLALAGETQYF
TGTGCCAGCAGCTTAGCCCTAGCGGGGGAGACCCAGTACTTC
>NA|TRBJ1-1|NA|TRBV9|14
CASSVATRNTEAFF
TGTGCCAGCAGCGTAGCCACCCGGAACACTGAAGCTTTCTTT
>NA|TRBJ2-7|TRBD2|TRBV6-5|14
CASSGSGAGGEQYF
TGTGCCAGCAGTGGGAGCGGAGCGGGGGGGGAGCAGTACTTC
>NA|TRBJ1-5|NA|TRBV7-2|15
CASSFFGVEGSPQHF
TGTGCCAGCAGCTTCTTCGGGGTAGAGGGTAGTCCCCAGCATTTT
>once|TRBJ2-3|TRBD2|TRBV7-3|18
CASSLSPPSGTSTDTQYF
TGTGCCAGCAGCTTAAGCCCCCCTAGCGGTACTAGCACAGATACGCAGTATTTT
>NA|TRBJ1-1|NA|TRBV29-1|12
CSVHREAAEAFF
TGCAGCGTGCACAGGGAAGCCGCTGAAGCTTTCTTT
>NA|TRBJ2-1|NA|TRBV10-1|13
CASSRTGDNEQFF
TGCGCCAGCTCAAGGACCGGCGACAATGAGCAGTTCTTC